Detailed here is one T cell receptor beta chain. Generated by immunoSEQ multiplex PCR, the TCRdb table keeps only in-frame clones and is missing some. Here the sample spans roughly 200,000 clones, less than 90% being singletons. Participants came from roughly 24 US areas, aged roughly 18 to 95 years. The data were obtained in a study of blood T cell repertoires in COVID-19. Study overall: Italy, Spain and the United States were the sources of the convalescent and acute COVID-19 samples.

With 4 bases clipped from V and 0 bases from J, the junction kept 3 bases outside the gene matches. Germline V gives CDR1 SEHNR, CDR2 FQNEAQ (reference sequence). CDR3 length: 16 residues. This TCR was sampled from a woman in her 30s who had been exposed to COVID-19. The rearrangement joins TRBV7-9 to TRBJ1-6; 7 positions match TRBD1. Sequences were obtained from PBMCs or T cells enriched from blood (not recorded which). This chain's CDR3 is CASSSQGSSYNSPLHF. CDR3 nucleotides: TGTGCCAGCAGCTCACAGGGGAGCTCCTATAATTCACCCCTCCACTTT.